The T cell receptor beta chain described here comes from a study of cytotoxic CD8 clonotypes in ibrutinib-treated CLL. Cryopreserved PBMCs supplied about 2 micrograms of genomic DNA for TCR beta libraries. Profiling relied on immunoSEQ multiplex PCR, and the TCRdb table lists in-frame clones only, not all of them. The sample records fewer than 200,000 clones, about 84% being singletons. The length of the CDR3 is 15 residues. CDR1 MNHEY and CDR2 SVGAGI come from the germline V gene. With 0 bases removed from V and 2 bases from J, the gap between germline ends came to 11 bases. This clone showed up just once.

This clonotype was sampled from a human donor with chronic lymphocytic leukemia. The sequences come from PBMCs, collected after 24 months of ibrutinib treatment. The chain joins TRBV6-5 to TRBJ2-7; a weak D match, TRBD1 (5 bases). The CDR3: CASSYSIPGTYEQYF. The CDR3 DNA follows: TGTGCCAGCAGTTACTCGATTCCAGGGACCTACGAGCAGTACTTC.